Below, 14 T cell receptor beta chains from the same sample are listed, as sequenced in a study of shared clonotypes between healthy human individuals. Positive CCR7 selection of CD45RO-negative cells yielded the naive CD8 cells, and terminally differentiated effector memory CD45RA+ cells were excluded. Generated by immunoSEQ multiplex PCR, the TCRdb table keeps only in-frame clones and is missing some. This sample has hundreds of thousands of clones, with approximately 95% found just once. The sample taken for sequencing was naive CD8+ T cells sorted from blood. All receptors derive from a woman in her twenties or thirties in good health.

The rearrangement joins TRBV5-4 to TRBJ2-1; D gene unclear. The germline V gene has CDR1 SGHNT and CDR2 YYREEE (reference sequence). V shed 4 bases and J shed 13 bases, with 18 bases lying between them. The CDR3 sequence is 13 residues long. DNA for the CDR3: TGTGCCAGCAGCGATCCCAGTGAGGAAATCCAGTTCTTC. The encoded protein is CASSDPSEEIQFF.

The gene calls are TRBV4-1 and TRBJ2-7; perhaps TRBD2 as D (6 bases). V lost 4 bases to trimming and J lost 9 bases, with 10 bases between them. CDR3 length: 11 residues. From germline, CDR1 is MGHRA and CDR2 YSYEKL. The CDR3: CASSPMRGQYF. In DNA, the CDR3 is TGCGCCAGCAGCCCGATGCGGGGGCAGTACTTC.

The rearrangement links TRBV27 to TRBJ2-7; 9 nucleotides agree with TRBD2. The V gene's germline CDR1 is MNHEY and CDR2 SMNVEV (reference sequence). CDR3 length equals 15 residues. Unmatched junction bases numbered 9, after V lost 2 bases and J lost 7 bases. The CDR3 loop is CASSLAASGVGEQYF. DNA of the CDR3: TGTGCCAGCAGTTTAGCGGCTAGCGGGGTTGGGGAGCAGTACTTC.

The CDR3 bases are TGTGCCAGCAGCCCCCGGGGGACAGGGGCATCCGAGCAGTACTTC. As protein: CASSPRGTGASEQYF. The V call is TRBV13, the J call TRBJ2-7; TRBD1 matches at 10 bases. The junction had 10 bases not matched to a gene; V was cut back by 5 bases and J by 6 bases. This CDR3 is built from 15 residues. Germline CDR1 and CDR2: PRHDT and FYEKMQ (reference sequence).

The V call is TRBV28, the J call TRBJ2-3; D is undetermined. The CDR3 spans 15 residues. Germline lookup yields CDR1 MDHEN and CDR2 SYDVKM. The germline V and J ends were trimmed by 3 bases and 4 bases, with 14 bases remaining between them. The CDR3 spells CASSFEALLPDTQYF. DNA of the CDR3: TGTGCCAGCAGTTTTGAGGCCTTGCTCCCAGATACGCAGTATTTT.

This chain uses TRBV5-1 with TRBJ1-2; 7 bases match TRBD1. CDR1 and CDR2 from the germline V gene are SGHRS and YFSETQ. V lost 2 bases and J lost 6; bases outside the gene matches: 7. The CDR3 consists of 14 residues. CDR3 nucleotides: TGCGCCAGCAGCTTCGGGGACAGAAGAGATGGCTACACCTTC. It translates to CASSFGDRRDGYTF.

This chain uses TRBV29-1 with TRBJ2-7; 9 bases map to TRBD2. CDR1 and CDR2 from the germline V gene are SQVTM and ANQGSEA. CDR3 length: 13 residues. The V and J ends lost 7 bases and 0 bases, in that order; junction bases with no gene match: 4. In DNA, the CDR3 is TGCAGCGGCAGGACTAGCGACTCCTACGAGCAGTACTTC. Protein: CSGRTSDSYEQYF.

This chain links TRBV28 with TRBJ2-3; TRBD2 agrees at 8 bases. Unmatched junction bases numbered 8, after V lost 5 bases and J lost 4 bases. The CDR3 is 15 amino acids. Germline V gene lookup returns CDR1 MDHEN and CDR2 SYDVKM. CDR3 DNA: TGTGCCAGCAGTCCCTTCGGGAGGGGGGCAGATACGCAGTATTTT. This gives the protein CASSPFGRGADTQYF.

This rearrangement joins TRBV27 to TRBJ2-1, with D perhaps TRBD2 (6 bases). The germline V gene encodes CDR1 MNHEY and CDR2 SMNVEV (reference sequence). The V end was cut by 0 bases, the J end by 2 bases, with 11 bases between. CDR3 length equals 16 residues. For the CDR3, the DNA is TGTGCCAGCAGTTTATCTGGCGGGGCCACCTACAATGAGCAGTTCTTC. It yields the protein CASSLSGGATYNEQFF.

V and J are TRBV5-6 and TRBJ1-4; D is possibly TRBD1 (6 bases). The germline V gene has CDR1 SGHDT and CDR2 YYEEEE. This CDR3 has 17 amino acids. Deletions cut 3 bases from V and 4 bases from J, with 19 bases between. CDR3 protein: CASSSGPILGGNEKLFF. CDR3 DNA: TGTGCCAGCAGCTCCGGGCCGATCCTAGGGGGTAATGAAAAACTGTTTTTT.

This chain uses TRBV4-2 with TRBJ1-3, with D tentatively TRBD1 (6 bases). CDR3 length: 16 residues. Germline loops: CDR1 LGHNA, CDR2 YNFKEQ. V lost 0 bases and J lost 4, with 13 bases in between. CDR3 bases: TGTGCCAGCAGCCAAGACGAAACAGGGCTAGGAAACACCATATATTTT. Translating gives CASSQDETGLGNTIYF.

CDR3 nucleotide sequence: TGTGCCAGCAGCGGGGACAGGGGTCACGAGCAGTACTTC. Encoded protein: CASSGDRGHEQYF. The V gene is TRBV27, the J gene TRBJ2-7, with TRBD1 matching 10 bases. V trimming: 6 bases; J trimming: 5 bases; junction bases outside the gene matches: 4. Germline V gene data show CDR1 as MNHEY and CDR2 as SMNVEV (reference sequence). CDR3 size: 13 residues.

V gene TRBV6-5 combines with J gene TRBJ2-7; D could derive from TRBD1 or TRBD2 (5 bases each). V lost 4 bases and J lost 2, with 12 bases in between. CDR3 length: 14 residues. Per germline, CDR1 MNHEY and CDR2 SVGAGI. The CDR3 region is CASSSSPGPYEQYF. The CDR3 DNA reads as TGTGCCAGCAGTTCCTCTCCGGGACCCTACGAGCAGTACTTC.

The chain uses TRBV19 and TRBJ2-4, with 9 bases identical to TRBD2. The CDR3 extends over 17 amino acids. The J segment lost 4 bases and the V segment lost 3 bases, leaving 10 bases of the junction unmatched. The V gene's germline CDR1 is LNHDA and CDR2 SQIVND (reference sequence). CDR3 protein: CASSISASGEPKNIQYF. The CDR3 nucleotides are TGTGCCAGTAGTATCTCGGCTAGCGGGGAACCTAAAAACATTCAGTACTTC.